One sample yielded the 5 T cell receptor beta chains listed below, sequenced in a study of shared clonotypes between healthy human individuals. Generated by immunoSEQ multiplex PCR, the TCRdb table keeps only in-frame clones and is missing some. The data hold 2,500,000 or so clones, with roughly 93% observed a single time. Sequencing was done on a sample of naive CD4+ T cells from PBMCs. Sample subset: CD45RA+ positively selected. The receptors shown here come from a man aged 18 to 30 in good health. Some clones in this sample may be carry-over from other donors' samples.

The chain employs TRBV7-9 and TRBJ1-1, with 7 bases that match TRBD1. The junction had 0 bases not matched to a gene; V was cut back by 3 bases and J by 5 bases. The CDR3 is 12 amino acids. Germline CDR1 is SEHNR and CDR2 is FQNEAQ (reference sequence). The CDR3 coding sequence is TGTGCCAGCAGCTTGACAGGGACTGAAGCTTTCTTT. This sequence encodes CASSLTGTEAFF.

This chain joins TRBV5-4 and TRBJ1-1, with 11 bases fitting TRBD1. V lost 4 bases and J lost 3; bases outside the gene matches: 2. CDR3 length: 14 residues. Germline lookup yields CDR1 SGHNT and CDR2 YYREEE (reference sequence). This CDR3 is CASSKGQGDTEAFF. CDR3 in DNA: TGTGCCAGCAGCAAGGGACAGGGGGACACTGAAGCTTTCTTT.

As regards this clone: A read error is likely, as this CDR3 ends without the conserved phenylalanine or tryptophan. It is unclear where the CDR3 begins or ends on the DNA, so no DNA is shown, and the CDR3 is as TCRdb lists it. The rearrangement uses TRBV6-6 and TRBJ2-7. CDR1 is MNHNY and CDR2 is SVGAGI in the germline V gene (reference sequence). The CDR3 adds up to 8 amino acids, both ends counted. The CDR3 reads CAFGFLHS.

The CDR3 region is CASSLVGTFQETQYF. The CDR3 coding sequence is TGCGCCAGCAGCTTGGTTGGGACCTTCCAAGAGACCCAGTACTTC. This chain uses TRBV5-1 with TRBJ2-5; D tentatively reads TRBD1 or TRBD2 (5 bases each). V lost 0 bases to trimming and J lost 1 base, with 10 bases between them. This CDR3 is built from 15 residues. The germline gives CDR1 SGHRS, CDR2 YFSETQ.

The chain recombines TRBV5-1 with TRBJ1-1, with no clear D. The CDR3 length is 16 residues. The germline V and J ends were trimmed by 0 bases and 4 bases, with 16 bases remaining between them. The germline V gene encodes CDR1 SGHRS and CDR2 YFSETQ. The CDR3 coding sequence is TGCGCCAGCAGCTTGGCCCCCCCACCGCTGAGCACTGAAGCTTTCTTT. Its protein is CASSLAPPPLSTEAFF.